This T cell receptor beta chain was profiled in a study of blood T cells in healthy people across ages. Findings of the study overall: Across the age range, TCR beta diversity per million T cells fell in a roughly linear way. It was held that diversity estimates obtained from one million T cells represented underestimates.

Together with a sample-barcoded 5' primer, a J-beta primer mix was included in a second PCR lasting roughly 6 to 12 cycles. TCRdb ran MiXCR on the 5' RACE reads and lists one entry per CDR3 protein. The sample contains about 680,000 distinct CDR3 sequences, around 45% of which appear only once. Caucasian, healthy and from Russia, the donors were aged between roughly 6 and 95. This clonotype was seen a handful of times. The antigen is unknown. Trimming removed 0 bases at V and 0 bases at J, with 9 bases between. CDR1 is LNHNV, CDR2 YYDKDF, per germline (reference sequence). The CDR3 totals 16 residues. This TCR was recovered from a woman aged 60-75 years in good health. V is TRBV15 and J is TRBJ2-4, with D possibly matching TRBD1 (6 bases). Specimen: blood. Here the CDR3 reads CATSRDSRGAKNIQYF. In DNA form, the CDR3 reads TGTGCCACCAGCAGAGATTCCAGGGGAGCCAAAAACATTCAGTACTTC.